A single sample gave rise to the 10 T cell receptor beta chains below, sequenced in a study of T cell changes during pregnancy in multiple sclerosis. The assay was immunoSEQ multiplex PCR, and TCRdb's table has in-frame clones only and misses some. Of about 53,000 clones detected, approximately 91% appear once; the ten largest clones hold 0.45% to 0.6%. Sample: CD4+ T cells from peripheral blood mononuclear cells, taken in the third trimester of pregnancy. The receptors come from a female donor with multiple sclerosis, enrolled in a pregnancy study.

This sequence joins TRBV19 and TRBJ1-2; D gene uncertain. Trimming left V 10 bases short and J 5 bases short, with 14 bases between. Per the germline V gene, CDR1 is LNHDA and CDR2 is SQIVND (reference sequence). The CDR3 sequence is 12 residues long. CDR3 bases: TGTGCCACTACAGAACCTGGGTATGGCTACACCTTC. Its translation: CATTEPGYGYTF.

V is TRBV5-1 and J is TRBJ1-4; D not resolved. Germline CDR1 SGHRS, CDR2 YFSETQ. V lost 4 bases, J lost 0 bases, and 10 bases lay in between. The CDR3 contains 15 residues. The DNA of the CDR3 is TGCGCCAGCAGCCAGGCGCTCGCAACTAATGAAAAACTGTTTTTT. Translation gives CASSQALATNEKLFF.

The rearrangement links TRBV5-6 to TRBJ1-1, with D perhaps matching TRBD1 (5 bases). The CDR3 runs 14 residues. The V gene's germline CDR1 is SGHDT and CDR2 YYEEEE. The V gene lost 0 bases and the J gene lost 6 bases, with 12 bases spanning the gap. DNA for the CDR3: TGTGCCAGCAGCTTGGACGCAGGGATGGCTGAAGCTTTCTTT. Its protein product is CASSLDAGMAEAFF.

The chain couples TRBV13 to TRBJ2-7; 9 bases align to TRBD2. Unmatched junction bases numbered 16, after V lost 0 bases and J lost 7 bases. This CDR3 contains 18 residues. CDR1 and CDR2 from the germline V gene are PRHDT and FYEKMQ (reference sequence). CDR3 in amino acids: CASSLGGRSGGPPGEQYF. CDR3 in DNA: TGTGCCAGCAGCTTAGGCGGACGTAGCGGGGGCCCCCCGGGAGAGCAGTACTTC.

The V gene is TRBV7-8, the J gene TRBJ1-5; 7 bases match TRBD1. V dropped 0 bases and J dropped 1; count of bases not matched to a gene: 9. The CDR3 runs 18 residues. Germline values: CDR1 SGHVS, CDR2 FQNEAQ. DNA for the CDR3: TGTGCCAGCAGCTTAGCGTACAGGGGCGGGATAAGCAATCAGCCCCAGCATTTT. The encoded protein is CASSLAYRGGISNQPQHF.

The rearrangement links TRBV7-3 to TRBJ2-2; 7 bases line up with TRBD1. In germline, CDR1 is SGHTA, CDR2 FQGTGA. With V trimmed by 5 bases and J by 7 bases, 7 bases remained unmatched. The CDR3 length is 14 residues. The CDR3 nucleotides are TGTGCCAGCAGCCGGACAGGCGACAGCGGGGAGCTGTTTTTT. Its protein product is CASSRTGDSGELFF.

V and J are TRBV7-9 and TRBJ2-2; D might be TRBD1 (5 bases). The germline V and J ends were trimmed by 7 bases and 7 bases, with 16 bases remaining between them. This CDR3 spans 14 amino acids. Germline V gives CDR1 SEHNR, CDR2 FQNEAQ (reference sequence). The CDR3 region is CASIQGSDGGELFF. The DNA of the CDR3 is TGTGCCAGCATCCAGGGTAGTGACGGCGGGGAGCTGTTTTTT.

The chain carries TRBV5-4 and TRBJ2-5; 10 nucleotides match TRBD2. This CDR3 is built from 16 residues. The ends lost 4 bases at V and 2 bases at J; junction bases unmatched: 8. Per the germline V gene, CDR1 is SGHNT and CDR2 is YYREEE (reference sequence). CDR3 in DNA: TGTGCCAGCAGCGCCCCTCTAGCGGGGGTGCAAGAGACCCAGTACTTC. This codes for CASSAPLAGVQETQYF.

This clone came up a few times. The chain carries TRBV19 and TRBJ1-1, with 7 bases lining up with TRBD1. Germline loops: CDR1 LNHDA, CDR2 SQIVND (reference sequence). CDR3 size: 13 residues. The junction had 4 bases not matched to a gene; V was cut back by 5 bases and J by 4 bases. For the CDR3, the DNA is TGTGCCAGTAGTTTACAGGGGACCACTGAAGCTTTCTTT. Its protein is CASSLQGTTEAFF.

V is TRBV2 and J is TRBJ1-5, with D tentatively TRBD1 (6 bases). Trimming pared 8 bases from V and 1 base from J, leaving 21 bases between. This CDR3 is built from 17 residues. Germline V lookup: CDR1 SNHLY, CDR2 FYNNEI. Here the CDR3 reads CASGSARGGQSNQPQHF. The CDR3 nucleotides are TGTGCCAGCGGATCGGCGAGGGGGGGGCAAAGCAATCAGCCCCAGCATTTT.